This entry features one TCR beta chain sequence. iRepertoire HTBI primers and Arm-PCR of CDR3 regions built TCR beta libraries. Each CDR3 protein is one row after TCRdb ran MiXCR on the multiplex PCR reads. The table records 500,000 to 800,000 distinct CDR3 sequences, around 30% of them present only once. This entry comes from a study of regulatory T cells in long-lasting Graves disease. CDR3 length: 14 residues. Germline CDR1 is SEHNR and CDR2 is FQNEAQ (reference sequence). V was shortened by 7 bases and J by 1 base, with 13 bases between the two germline ends. Time point noted: persistent/refractory GD, antithyroid drugs over 5 years with positive TRAb. The TCR library was made from RNA that had been extracted from PBMCs in TRIzol.

Sequencing used peripheral blood mononuclear cells (PBMCs), obtained when the disease was refractory, from a patient treated with antithyroid drugs. This TCR derives from a female donor with Graves disease. V and J are TRBV7-9 and TRBJ1-1; unclear D gene. The DNA of the CDR3 is TGTGCCAGCACCCCGCTGATCACGAACACTGAAGCTTTCTTT. It codes for CASTPLITNTEAFF. The whole variable domain, remainder taken from reference TRBV7-9 and TRBJ1-1, is DTGVSQNPRHKITKRGQNVTFRCDPISEHNRLYWYRQTLGQGPEFLTYFQNEAQLEKSRLLSDRFSAERPKGSFSTLEIQRTEQGDSAMYLCASTPLITNTEAFFGQGTRLTVV.